A selection of T cell receptor beta chains follows, all from one sample in a study of long-term antiretroviral therapy in people with HIV. This table comes from immunoSEQ multiplex PCR, and its TCRdb copy is limited to in-frame clones, with some not included. The repertoire has about 20,000 clones, around four fifths of them found once; the top ten carry 3.4%. The sequenced sample was unsorted PBMCs, obtained 1.9 years after starting antiretroviral therapy. The receptor source for this set is a woman in her forties or fifties with HIV. The CDR3 runs from the conserved cysteine through the conserved F or W. A D gene is named only where the DNA matches it firmly. The size field is filled for only some rows; it gives once, few, many or a size class.

TRBJ2-3	NA	NA	TRBV6-4	CASSEGGANTQYF	TGTGCCAGCAGTGAAGGGGGGGCCAATACGCAGTATTTT
TRBJ1-6	NA	NA	TRBV18	CASSRQQGNGSPLHF	TGTGCCAGCTCACGTCAACAGGGAAATGGTTCACCCCTCCACTTT
TRBJ1-2	NA	NA	TRBV19	CASWTQRGGYTF	TGTGCCAGTTGGACCCAACGAGGAGGCTACACCTTC
TRBJ2-1	NA	NA	TRBV4-1	CASSPPGTEQFF	TGCGCCAGCAGCCCCCCCGGGACAGAGCAGTTCTTC
TRBJ2-2	NA	NA	TRBV7-9	CASSPVTGNTGELFF	TGTGCCAGCAGTCCCGTCACGGGGAACACCGGGGAGCTGTTTTTT
TRBJ2-5	TRBD2	NA	TRBV27	CASQRLARGQETQYF	TGTGCCAGCCAGAGACTAGCTCGGGGCCAAGAGACCCAGTACTTC
TRBJ1-3	TRBD1	NA	TRBV11-2	CASRQGGVNTIYF	TGTGCCAGCAGACAAGGGGGCGTAAACACCATATATTTT
TRBJ2-1	TRBD1	NA	TRBV7-6	CASSLAARGTYNEQFF	TGTGCCAGCAGCTTAGCGGCCAGGGGGACCTACAATGAGCAGTTCTTC
TRBJ1-5	NA	NA	TRBV18	CASSPPRGASDQPQHF	TGTGCCAGCTCACCACCGCGGGGGGCATCGGATCAGCCCCAGCATTTT
TRBJ1-3	NA	NA	TRBV7-2	CASSLTPLPRSGNTIYF	TGTGCCAGCAGCTTAACCCCCCTTCCTCGCTCTGGAAACACCATATATTTT
TRBJ2-1	NA	NA	TRBV25-1	CATRSPSGVSYNEQFF	TGTGCCACCCGATCCCCTTCAGGGGTATCCTACAATGAGCAGTTCTTC
TRBJ2-5	NA	NA	TRBV5-4	CASSFAGTTGETQYF	TGTGCCAGCAGCTTTGCGGGGACGACCGGGGAGACCCAGTACTTC
TRBJ2-6	NA	once	TRBV30	CAWSVRGTTLGANVLTF	TGTGCCTGGAGTGTACGCGGGACCACCCTCGGGGCCAACGTCCTGACTTTC
TRBJ1-2	NA	few	TRBV7-9	CASSLYTARGYTF	TGTGCCAGCAGCTTATATACCGCAAGGGGCTACACCTTC
TRBJ1-2	NA	once	TRBV5-1	CASSLDQGYYGYTF	TGCGCCAGCAGCTTGGATCAGGGGTACTATGGCTACACCTTC
TRBJ2-3	NA	once	TRBV11-2	CASSRQHTQYF	TGTGCCAGCAGCCGACAGCATACGCAGTATTTT
TRBJ1-6	NA	NA	TRBV6-1	CASSTHTYNSPLHF	TGTGCCAGCAGTACCCACACCTATAATTCACCCCTCCACTTT
TRBJ2-7	NA	NA	TRBV29-1	CSVGGLARAPYEQYF	TGCAGCGTTGGGGGCCTCGCCAGGGCCCCCTACGAGCAGTACTTC
TRBJ1-6	NA	NA	TRBV5-1	CASSPKTDSPLHF	TGCGCCAGCAGCCCAAAGACAGATTCACCCCTCCACTTT
TRBJ1-4	NA	few	TRBV20-1	CSAKRTEKLFF	TGCAGCGCCAAGAGAACTGAAAAACTGTTTTTT
TRBJ1-1	TRBD1	once	TRBV7-8	CASSFTPGTGGTEAFF	TGTGCCAGCAGCTTCACGCCCGGGACAGGTGGAACTGAAGCTTTCTTT
TRBJ1-5	TRBD1	NA	TRBV28	CASSSPIPQGAGQPQHF	TGTGCCAGCAGTTCACCCATCCCTCAGGGGGCAGGGCAGCCCCAGCATTTT
TRBJ1-2	NA	NA	TRBV4-2	CASSQDISTVANYGYTF	TGTGCCAGCAGCCAAGACATCTCGACAGTAGCTAACTATGGCTACACCTTC
TRBJ2-3	TRBD2	NA	TRBV7-2	CASSSHRGTSGGDTQYF	TGTGCCAGCAGCTCCCACCGAGGGACTAGCGGGGGTGATACGCAGTATTTT
TRBJ1-2	NA	NA	TRBV6-5	CASSYGLGGGYTF	TGTGCCAGCAGTTACGGTTTAGGAGGGGGCTACACCTTC
TRBJ2-5	NA	NA	TRBV28	CASSEETQYF	TGTGCCAGCAGCGAAGAGACCCAGTACTTC
TRBJ1-1	NA	NA	TRBV6-6	CASSEDLGTEAFF	TGTGCCAGCAGCGAGGACTTGGGGACTGAAGCTTTCTTT
TRBJ2-5	TRBD2	NA	TRBV2	CASSEEGGGGETQYF	TGTGCCAGCAGTGAAGAAGGCGGGGGGGGAGAGACCCAGTACTTC
TRBJ1-2	TRBD1	NA	TRBV7-6	CASSRVGLGTGSHYGYTF	TGTGCCAGCAGCCGCGTGGGACTGGGGACAGGGAGCCACTATGGCTACACCTTC
TRBJ2-5	NA	NA	TRBV18	CASSPPQSPQETQYF	TGTGCCAGCTCACCACCGCAATCGCCTCAAGAGACCCAGTACTTC
TRBJ1-1	NA	NA	TRBV7-6	CASSFPGDTEAFF	TGTGCCAGCAGCTTTCCAGGGGACACTGAAGCTTTCTTT
TRBJ2-3	TRBD2	NA	TRBV5-5	CASSPTAREGRDTQYF	TGTGCCAGCAGTCCGACGGCCAGGGAGGGTCGGGATACGCAGTATTTT
TRBJ2-3	TRBD2	once	TRBV7-2	CASSPRTSGRDTQYF	TGTGCCAGCAGCCCCCGGACTAGCGGGAGAGATACGCAGTATTTT
TRBJ2-3	NA	NA	TRBV7-8	CASLGRDTQYF	TGCGCCAGCCTGGGTAGGGATACGCAGTATTTT
TRBJ1-3	NA	NA	TRBV6-5	CASSYGFGGANTIYF	TGTGCCAGCAGTTACGGGTTTGGAGGGGCGAACACCATATATTTT
TRBJ1-1	TRBD1	once	TRBV4-1	CASSQDVTGVGDTEAFF	TGCGCCAGCAGCCAAGACGTGACAGGGGTTGGAGACACTGAAGCTTTCTTT
TRBJ2-2	TRBD2	NA	TRBV4-2	CASSHPLRGGFQGGELFF	TGTGCCAGCAGCCATCCCCTGCGGGGGGGCTTTCAGGGCGGGGAGCTGTTTTTT
TRBJ1-5	NA	NA	TRBV7-6	CASSSGAGQPQHF	TGTGCCAGCAGCTCCGGGGCGGGCCAGCCCCAGCATTTT
TRBJ2-7	TRBD2	NA	TRBV5-6	CASRRGGVGYEQYF	TGTGCCAGCAGACGGGGGGGTGTGGGGTACGAGCAGTACTTC
TRBJ2-5	TRBD2	NA	TRBV5-4	CASSLLSGGETQYF	TGTGCCAGCAGCCTATTGTCGGGGGGAGAGACCCAGTACTTC
TRBJ2-7	NA	NA	TRBV9	CASSVHLRDEQYF	TGTGCCAGCAGCGTCCACCTGCGGGACGAGCAGTACTTC
TRBJ1-1	NA	NA	TRBV7-2	CASSLKGVDTEAFF	TGTGCCAGCAGCCTCAAAGGCGTGGACACTGAAGCTTTCTTT
TRBJ2-7	NA	NA	TRBV6-5	CASSPRAGGGYEQYF	TGTGCCAGCAGCCCAAGGGCCGGGGGCGGCTACGAGCAGTACTTC
TRBJ1-6	NA	NA	TRBV7-2	CASSLVRVDNSPLHF	TGTGCCAGCAGCTTAGTCAGGGTCGATAATTCACCCCTCCACTTT
TRBJ2-1	NA	NA	TRBV2	CASSGEQAAYNEQFF	TGTGCCAGCAGTGGAGAACAGGCCGCCTACAATGAGCAGTTCTTC
TRBJ1-1	NA	NA	TRBV6-1	CASTFSYGWPTEAFF	TGTGCCAGCACCTTCTCGTACGGTTGGCCCACTGAAGCTTTCTTT
TRBJ2-7	NA	once	TRBV4-3	CASSQNDTDGSYEQYF	TGCGCCAGCAGCCAAAACGACACGGACGGATCTTACGAGCAGTACTTC